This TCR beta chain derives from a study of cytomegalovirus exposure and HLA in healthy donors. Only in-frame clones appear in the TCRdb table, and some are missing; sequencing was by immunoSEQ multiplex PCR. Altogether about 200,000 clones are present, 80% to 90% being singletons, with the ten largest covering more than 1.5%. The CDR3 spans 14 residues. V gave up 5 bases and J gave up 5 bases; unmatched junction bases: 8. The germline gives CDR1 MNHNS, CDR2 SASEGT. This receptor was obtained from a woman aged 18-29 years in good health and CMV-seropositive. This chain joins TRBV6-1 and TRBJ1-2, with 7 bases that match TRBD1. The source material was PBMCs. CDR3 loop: CASSLTGTAYGYTF. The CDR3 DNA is TGTGCCAGCAGTTTGACCGGGACAGCTTATGGCTACACCTTC.